This TCR beta chain was found in a study of blood T cell repertoires in COVID-19. Study in general: PBMCs, B-cell-depleted T cells, or T cells were the source of the cDNA or gDNA that made up the material.

Authors' methods: For nucleated cells, counts were estimated from reference gene primer amplification. The table came from immunoSEQ multiplex PCR; TCRdb's copy has only in-frame clones and leaves some out. The D gene and trimming were derived from the DNA, and the V and J assignments and clone size from that table. The sample has 250,000 to 400,000 clones, around 89% seen once. Germline CDR1 LNHDA, CDR2 SQIVND (reference sequence). The CDR3 extends over 13 amino acids. This rearrangement joins TRBV19 to TRBJ2-5; TRBD2 matches 9 bases. Sequencing input: peripheral blood. This clonotype originated in a woman aged 30 to 39 with COVID-19, enrolled during active disease. Here the CDR3 DNA reads TGTGCTACGCGGGGGGGAAACCAAGAGACCCAGTACTTC. Protein: CATRGGNQETQYF.